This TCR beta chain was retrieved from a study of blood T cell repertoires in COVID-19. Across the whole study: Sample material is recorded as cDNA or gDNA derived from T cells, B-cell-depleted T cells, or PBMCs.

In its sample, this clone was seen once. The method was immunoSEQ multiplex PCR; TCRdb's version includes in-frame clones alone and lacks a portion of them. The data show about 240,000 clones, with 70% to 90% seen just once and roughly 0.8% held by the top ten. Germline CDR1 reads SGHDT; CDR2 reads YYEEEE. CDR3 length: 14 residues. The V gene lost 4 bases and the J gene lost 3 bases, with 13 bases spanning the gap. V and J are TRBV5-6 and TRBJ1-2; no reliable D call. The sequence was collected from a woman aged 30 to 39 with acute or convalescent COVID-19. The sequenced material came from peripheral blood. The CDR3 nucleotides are TGTGCCAGCAGCCCGCTCGGAGAAGACTATGGCTACACCTTC. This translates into CASSPLGEDYGYTF.